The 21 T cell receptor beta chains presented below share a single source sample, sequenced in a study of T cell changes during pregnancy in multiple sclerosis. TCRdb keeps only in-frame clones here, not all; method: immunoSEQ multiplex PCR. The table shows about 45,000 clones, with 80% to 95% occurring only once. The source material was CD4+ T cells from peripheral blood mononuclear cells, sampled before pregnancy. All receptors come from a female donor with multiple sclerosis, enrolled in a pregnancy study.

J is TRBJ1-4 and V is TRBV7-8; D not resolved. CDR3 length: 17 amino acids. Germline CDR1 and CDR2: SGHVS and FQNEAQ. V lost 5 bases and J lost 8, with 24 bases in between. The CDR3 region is CASSLGPLASGGEKLFF. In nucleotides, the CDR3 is TGTGCCAGCAGCCTCGGTCCACTTGCTAGCGGTGGAGAAAAACTGTTTTTT.

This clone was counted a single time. The CDR3 reads CASSLGSTSGLYNEQFF. Here the CDR3 DNA reads TGCGCCAGCAGCTTGGGGTCCACTAGCGGGTTATACAATGAGCAGTTCTTC. The chain combines TRBV5-1 with TRBJ2-1; 9 bases align to TRBD2. The CDR3 consists of 17 residues. The germline gives CDR1 SGHRS, CDR2 YFSETQ. V lost 0 bases to trimming and J lost 4 bases; unmatched junction nucleotides: 8.

The CDR3 loop reads CASSQHSGQRGNEQFF. CDR3 DNA: TGTGCCAGCAGCCAACACTCTGGCCAACGAGGGAATGAGCAGTTCTTC. This chain joins TRBV11-1 and TRBJ2-1; D perhaps matches TRBD2 (5 bases). CDR3 size: 16 residues. Germline CDR1 and CDR2: SGHAT and FQDESV (reference sequence). The ends were cut back, 5 bases at V and 7 bases at J, with 21 bases in the middle.

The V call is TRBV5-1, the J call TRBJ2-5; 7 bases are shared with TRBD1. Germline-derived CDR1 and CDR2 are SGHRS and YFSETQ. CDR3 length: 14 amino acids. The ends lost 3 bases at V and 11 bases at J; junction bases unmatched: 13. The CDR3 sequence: CASSSQGELSEQYF. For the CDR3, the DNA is TGCGCCAGCAGCTCGCAGGGGGAGTTGAGTGAGCAGTACTTC.

Here the CDR3 DNA reads TGTGCCAGCAGCTTGATGAGGGGGGGAGACAATGAGCAGTTCTTC. Its translation is CASSLMRGGDNEQFF. V usage is TRBV7-3 and J usage is TRBJ2-1; the D gene is possibly TRBD2 (7 bases). V lost 3 bases and J 5 bases, leaving 14 bases between the germline ends. CDR3 length equals 15 residues. Germline V gene sequence: CDR1 SGHTA, CDR2 FQGTGA.

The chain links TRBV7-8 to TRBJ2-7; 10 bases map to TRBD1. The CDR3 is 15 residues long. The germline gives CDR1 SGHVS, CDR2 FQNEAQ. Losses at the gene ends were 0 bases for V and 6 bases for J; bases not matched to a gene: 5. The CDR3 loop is CASSLAGTGVTEQYF. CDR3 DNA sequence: TGTGCCAGCAGCTTAGCGGGGACAGGGGTAACCGAGCAGTACTTC.

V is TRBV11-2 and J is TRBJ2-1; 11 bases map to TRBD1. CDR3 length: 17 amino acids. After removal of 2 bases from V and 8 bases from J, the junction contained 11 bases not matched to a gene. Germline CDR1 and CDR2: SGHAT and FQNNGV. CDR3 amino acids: CASSLHGQGAQGYEQFF. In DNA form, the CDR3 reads TGTGCCAGCAGCTTACACGGACAGGGGGCGCAGGGTTATGAGCAGTTCTTC.

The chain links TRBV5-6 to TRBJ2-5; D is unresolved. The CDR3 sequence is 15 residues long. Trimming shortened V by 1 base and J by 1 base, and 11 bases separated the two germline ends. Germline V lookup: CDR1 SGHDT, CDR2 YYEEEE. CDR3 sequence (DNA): TGTGCCAGCAGCTTGATAGATCGGTCCCAAGAGACCCAGTACTTC. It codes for CASSLIDRSQETQYF.

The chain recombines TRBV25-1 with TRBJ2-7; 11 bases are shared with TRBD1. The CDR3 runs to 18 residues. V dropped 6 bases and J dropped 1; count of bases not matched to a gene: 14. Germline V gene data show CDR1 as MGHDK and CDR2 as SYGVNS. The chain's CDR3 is CASRKTGSGTGGSYEQYF. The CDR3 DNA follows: TGTGCCAGCAGGAAAACAGGGAGTGGGACAGGGGGATCCTACGAGCAGTACTTC.

The CDR3 protein is CASSITSYEQYF. As DNA, the CDR3 is TGTGCCAGCAGCATAACTTCCTACGAGCAGTACTTC. The chain uses TRBV11-2 and TRBJ2-7, with no clear D. The germline V and J ends were trimmed by 5 bases and 1 base, with 6 bases remaining between them. This CDR3 is built from 12 residues. Germline loops: CDR1 SGHAT, CDR2 FQNNGV.

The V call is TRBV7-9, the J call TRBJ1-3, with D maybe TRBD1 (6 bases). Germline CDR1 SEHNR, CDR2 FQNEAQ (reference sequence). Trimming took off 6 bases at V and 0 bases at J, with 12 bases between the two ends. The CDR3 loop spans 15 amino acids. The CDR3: CASRLSDSSGNTIYF. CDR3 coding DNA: TGTGCCAGCAGGCTCTCGGACAGCTCTGGAAACACCATATATTTT.

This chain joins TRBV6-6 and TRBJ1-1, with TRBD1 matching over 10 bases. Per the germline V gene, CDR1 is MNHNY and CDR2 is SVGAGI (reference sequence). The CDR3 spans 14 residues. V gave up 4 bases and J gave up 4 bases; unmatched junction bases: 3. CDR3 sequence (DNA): TGTGCCAGCAGTTTCGGACAGGGGGTCACTGAAGCTTTCTTT. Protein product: CASSFGQGVTEAFF.

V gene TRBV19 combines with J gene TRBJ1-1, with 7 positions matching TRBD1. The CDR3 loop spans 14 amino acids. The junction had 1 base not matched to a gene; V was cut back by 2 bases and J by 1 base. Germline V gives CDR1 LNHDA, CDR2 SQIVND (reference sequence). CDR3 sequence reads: CASSIRTGNTEAFF. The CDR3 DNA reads TGTGCCAGTAGTATACGGACAGGGAACACTGAAGCTTTCTTT. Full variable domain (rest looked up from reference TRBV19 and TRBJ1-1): DGGITQSPKYLFRKEGQNVTLSCEQNLNHDAMYWYRQDPGQGLRLIYYSQIVNDFQKGDIAEGYSVSREKKESFPLTVTSAQKNPTAFYLCASSIRTGNTEAFFGQGTRLTVV.

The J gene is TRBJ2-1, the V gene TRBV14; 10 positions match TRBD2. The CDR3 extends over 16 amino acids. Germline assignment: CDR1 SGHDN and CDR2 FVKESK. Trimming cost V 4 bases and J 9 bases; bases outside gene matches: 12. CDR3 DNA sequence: TGTGCCAGCAGCCTCTTAGCGGGAGGCCTTTGGGGTGAGCAGTTCTTC. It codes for CASSLLAGGLWGEQFF.

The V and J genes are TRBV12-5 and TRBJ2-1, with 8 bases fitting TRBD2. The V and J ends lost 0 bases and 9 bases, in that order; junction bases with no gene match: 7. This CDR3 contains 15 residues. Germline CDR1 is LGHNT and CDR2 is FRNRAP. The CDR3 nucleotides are TGTGCTAGTGGTTTGGTACCGGGGGGGAGGGTTGAGCAGTTCTTC. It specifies CASGLVPGGRVEQFF.

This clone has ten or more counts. The CDR3, as DNA: TGTGCCAACGGGGGTTACTATGGCTACACCTTC. Translation: CANGGYYGYTF. V gene TRBV30 combines with J gene TRBJ1-2; a possible D gene is TRBD1 (5 bases). CDR1 GTSNPN and CDR2 SVGIG come from the germline V gene (reference sequence). Between the trimmed V and J ends, which lost 8 bases and 3 bases, there was a span of 10 bases. The CDR3 is made up of 11 amino acids. Combining the CDR3 with reference TRBV30 and TRBJ1-2 gives the whole variable domain SQTIHQWPATLVQPVGSPLSLECTVEGTSNPNLYWYRQAAGRGLQLLFYSVGIGQISSEVPQNLSASRPQDRQFILSSKKLLLSDSGFYLCANGGYYGYTFGSGTRLTVV.

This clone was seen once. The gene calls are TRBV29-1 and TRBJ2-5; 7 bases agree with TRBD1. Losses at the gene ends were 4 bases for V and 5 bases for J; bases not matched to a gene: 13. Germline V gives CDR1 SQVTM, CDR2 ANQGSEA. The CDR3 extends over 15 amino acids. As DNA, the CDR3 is TGCAGCGTTGCGGGACAGCGCGGCGGCATGGAGACCCAGTACTTC. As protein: CSVAGQRGGMETQYF.

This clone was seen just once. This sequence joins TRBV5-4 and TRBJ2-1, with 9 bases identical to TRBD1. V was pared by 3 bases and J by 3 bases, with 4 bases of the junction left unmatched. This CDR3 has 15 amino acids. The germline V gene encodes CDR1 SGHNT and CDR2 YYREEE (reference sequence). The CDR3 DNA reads TGTGCCAGCAGCTCCGGGACAGGGAACTACAATGAGCAGTTCTTC. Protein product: CASSSGTGNYNEQFF. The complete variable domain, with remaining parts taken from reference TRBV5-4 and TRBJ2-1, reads ETGVTQSPTHLIKTRGQQVTLRCSSQSGHNTVSWYQQALGQGPQFIFQYYREEENGRGNFPPRFSGLQFPNYSSELNVNALELDDSALYLCASSSGTGNYNEQFFGPGTRLTVL.

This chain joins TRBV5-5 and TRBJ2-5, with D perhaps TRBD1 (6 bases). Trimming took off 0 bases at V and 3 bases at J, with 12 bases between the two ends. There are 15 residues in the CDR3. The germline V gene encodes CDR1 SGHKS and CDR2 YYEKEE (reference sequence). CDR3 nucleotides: TGTGCCAGCAGCTTGGGCCCCAGGGGAGAAGAGACCCAGTACTTC. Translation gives CASSLGPRGEETQYF.

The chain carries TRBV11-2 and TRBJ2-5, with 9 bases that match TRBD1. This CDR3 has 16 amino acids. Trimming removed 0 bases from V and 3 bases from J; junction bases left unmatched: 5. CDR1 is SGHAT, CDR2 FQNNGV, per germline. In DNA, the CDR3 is TGTGCCAGCAGCTTAGATCGAGGGACAGGGAAAGAGACCCAGTACTTC. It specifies CASSLDRGTGKETQYF.

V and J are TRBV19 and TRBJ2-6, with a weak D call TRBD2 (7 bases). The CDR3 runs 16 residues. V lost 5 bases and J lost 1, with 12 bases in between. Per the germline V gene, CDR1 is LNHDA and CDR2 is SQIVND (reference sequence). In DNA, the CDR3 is TGTGCCAGTAGTCCCCGGGGGGCGTCTGGGGCCAACGTCCTGACTTTC. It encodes CASSPRGASGANVLTF.